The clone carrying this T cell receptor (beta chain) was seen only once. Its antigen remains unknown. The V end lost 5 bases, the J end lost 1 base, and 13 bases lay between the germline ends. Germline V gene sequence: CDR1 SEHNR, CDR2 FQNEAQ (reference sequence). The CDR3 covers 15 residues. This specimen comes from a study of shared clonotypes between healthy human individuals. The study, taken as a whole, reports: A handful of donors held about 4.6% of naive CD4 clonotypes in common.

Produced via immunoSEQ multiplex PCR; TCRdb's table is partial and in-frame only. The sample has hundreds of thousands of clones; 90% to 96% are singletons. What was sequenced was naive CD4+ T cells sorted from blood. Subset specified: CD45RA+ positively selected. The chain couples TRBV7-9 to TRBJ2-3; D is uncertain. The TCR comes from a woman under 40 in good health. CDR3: CASSRSGQGTDTQYF. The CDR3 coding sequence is TGTGCCAGCAGCCGAAGTGGGCAGGGCACAGATACGCAGTATTTT.